The 2 T cell receptor beta chains below were found in one sample sequenced in a study of blood T cells in healthy people across ages. For the second PCR, which ran for roughly 6 to 12 cycles, a sample-barcoded 5' primer and a J-beta primer mix were used. TCRdb itself ran the 5' RACE reads through MiXCR, one entry per CDR3 protein. The sample consists of approximately 490,000 distinct CDR3 sequences, 24% of them appearing once. This sample also appeared in a second study, on T cells of mothers and their children.

Specimen: blood. These receptor sequences come from a boy between 5 and 17 years old in good health.

The chain couples TRBV20-1 to TRBJ2-1; D uncertain. Between the trimmed V and J ends, which lost 0 bases and 0 bases, there was a span of 21 bases. The CDR3 length is 19 residues. CDR1 is DFQATT, CDR2 SNEGSKA, per germline (reference sequence). In nucleotides, the CDR3 is TGCAGTGCTAGAGATCCTTTCGGCATCATACTTAGCTCCTACAATGAGCAGTTCTTC. Encoded protein: CSARDPFGIILSSYNEQFF.

In its sample, this clonotype was seen a few times. This chain uses TRBV21-1 with TRBJ1-4. TRBV21-1 is reported as a pseudogene. This CDR3 has 16 amino acids. CDR3 protein: CASSNERHTTNEKLFF. The CDR3 region has the DNA TGTGCCAGCAGCAACGAACGCCATACAACTAATGAAAAACTGTTTTTT.